This T cell receptor (beta chain) derives from a study of blood T cell repertoires in COVID-19. Across the study: Sites in the United States, Italy and Spain provided acute and convalescent COVID-19 samples.

The CDR3 extends over 15 amino acids. Deletions cut 7 bases from V and 10 bases from J, with 20 bases between. Germline values: CDR1 LNHDA, CDR2 SQIVND (reference sequence). As processed by the authors: For nucleated cells, counts were estimated from reference gene primer amplification. Data came from immunoSEQ multiplex PCR; TCRdb stores just in-frame clones and leaves some out. That table furnishes V, J and clone size, whereas the DNA furnished D and trimming. This table has over 25,000 clones, 85% to 90% appearing once. The chain combines TRBV19 with TRBJ1-6; a possible D gene is TRBD1 (5 bases). The TCR comes from a man between 60 and 75 years old with acute or convalescent COVID-19. Sequences were obtained from peripheral blood. The CDR3 nucleotides are TGTGCCAGTACCGATTCCGGGACTATTGGCTCACCCCTCCACTTT. Protein product: CASTDSGTIGSPLHF.